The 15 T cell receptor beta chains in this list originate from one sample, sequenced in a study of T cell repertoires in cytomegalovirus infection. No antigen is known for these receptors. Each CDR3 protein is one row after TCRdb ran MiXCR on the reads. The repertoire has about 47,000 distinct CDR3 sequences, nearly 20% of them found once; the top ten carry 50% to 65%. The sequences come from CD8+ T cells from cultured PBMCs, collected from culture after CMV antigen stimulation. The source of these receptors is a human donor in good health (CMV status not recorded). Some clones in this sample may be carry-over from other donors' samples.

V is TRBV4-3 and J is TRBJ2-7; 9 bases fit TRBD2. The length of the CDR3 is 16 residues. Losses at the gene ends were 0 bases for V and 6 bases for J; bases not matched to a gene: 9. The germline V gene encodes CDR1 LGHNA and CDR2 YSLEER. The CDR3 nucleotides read TGCGCCAGCAGCCAAGATACAGCGGGAGGATTTGGCGAGCAGTACTTC. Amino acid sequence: CASSQDTAGGFGEQYF.

Here the CDR3 reads CASSYGTDGYTF. The CDR3 coding sequence is TGTGCCAGCAGTTACGGGACAGATGGCTACACCTTC. The chain employs TRBV6-6 and TRBJ1-2, with TRBD1 identical over 7 bases. V shed 2 bases, J shed 6 bases, and the junction held 0 bases outside the gene matches. The CDR3 loop spans 12 amino acids. Germline V gene sequence: CDR1 MNHNY, CDR2 SVGAGI (reference sequence).

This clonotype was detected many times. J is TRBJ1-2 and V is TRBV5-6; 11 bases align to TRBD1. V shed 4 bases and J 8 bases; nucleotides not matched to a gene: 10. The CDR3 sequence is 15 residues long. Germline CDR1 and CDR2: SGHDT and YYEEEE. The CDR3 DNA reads TGTGCCAGCAGCCCCGGACAGGGGGCAGTTGGAGGCTACACCTTC. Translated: CASSPGQGAVGGYTF. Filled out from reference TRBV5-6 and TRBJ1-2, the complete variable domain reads DAGVTQSPTHLIKTRGQQVTLRCSPKSGHDTVSWYQQALGQGPQFIFQYYEEEERQRGNFPDRFSGHQFPNYSSELNVNALLLGDSALYLCASSPGQGAVGGYTFGSGTRLTVV.

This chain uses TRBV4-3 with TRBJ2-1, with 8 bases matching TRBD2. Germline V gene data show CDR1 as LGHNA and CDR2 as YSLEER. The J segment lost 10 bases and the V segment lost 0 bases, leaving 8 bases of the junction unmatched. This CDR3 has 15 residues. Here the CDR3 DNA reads TGCGCCAGCAGCCAAGATCCGGGAGGGGCCCGAGAGCAGTTCTTC. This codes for CASSQDPGGAREQFF.

In DNA form, the CDR3 reads TGTGCCAGCAGTTTCCGTGGGGGCGGGGGATACACAGATACGCAGTATTTT. It codes for CASSFRGGGGYTDTQYF. The chain employs TRBV7-2 and TRBJ2-3, with a possible D match to TRBD2 (7 bases). Germline V CDR1 and CDR2: SGHTA, FQGNSA. The CDR3 runs to 17 residues. Trimming removed 6 bases at V and 2 bases at J, with 21 bases between.

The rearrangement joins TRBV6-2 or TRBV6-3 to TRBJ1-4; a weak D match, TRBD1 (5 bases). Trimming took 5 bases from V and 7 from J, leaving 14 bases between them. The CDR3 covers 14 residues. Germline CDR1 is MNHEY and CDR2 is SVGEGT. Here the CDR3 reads CASSGRHRSEKLFF. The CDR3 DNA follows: TGTGCCAGCAGTGGCCGTCACAGGAGTGAAAAACTGTTTTTT.

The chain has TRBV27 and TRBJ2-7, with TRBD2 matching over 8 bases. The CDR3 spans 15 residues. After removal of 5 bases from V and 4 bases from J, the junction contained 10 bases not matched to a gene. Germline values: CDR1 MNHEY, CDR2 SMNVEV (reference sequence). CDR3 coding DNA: TGTGCCAGCAGTCCACAGGGACTAGTTGTGTACGAGCAGTACTTC. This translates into CASSPQGLVVYEQYF.

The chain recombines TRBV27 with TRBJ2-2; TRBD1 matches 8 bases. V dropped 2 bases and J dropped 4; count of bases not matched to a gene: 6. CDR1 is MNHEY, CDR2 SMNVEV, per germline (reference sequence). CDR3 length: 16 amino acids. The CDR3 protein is CASSLPRTGSTGELFF. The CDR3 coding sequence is TGTGCCAGCAGTTTACCTAGGACAGGGAGCACCGGGGAGCTGTTTTTT.

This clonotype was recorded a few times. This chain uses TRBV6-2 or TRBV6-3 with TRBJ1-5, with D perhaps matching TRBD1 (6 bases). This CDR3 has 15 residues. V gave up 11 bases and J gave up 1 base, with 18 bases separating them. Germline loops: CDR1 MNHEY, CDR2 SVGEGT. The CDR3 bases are TGTGCCGCCAGAGAGGTTGGGGGCAGCAATCAGCCCCAGCATTTT. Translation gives CAAREVGGSNQPQHF.

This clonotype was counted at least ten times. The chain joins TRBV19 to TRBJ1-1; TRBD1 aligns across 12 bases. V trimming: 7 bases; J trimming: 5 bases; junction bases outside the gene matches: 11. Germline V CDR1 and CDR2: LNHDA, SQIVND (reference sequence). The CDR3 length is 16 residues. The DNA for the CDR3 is TGTGCCAGTATTTCCGGGACAGGGGGCGTAAGGACTGAAGCTTTCTTT. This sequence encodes CASISGTGGVRTEAFF. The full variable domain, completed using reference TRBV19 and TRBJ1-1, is DGGITQSPKYLFRKEGQNVTLSCEQNLNHDAMYWYRQDPGQGLRLIYYSQIVNDFQKGDIAEGYSVSREKKESFPLTVTSAQKNPTAFYLCASISGTGGVRTEAFFGQGTRLTVV.

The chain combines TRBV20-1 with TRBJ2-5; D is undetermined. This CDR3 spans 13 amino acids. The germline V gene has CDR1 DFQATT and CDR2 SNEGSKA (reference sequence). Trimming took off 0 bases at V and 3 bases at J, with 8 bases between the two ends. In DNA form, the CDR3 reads TGCAGTGCTAGAGATAGGCCCGAAGAGACCCAGTACTTC. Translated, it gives CSARDRPEETQYF.

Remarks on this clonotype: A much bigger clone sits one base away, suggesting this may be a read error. CDR3 DNA sequence: TGTGCCAGCAGTTACTCGCCCATCGGGGACAGGTATTCGGCTTTCTTT. Its protein is CASSYSPIGDRYSAFF. The V gene is TRBV6-6, the J gene TRBJ1-1; 8 bases line up with TRBD1. Unmatched junction bases numbered 14, after V lost 0 bases and J lost 11 bases. Germline-derived CDR1 and CDR2 are MNHNY and SVGAGI (reference sequence). The CDR3 sequence is 16 residues long.

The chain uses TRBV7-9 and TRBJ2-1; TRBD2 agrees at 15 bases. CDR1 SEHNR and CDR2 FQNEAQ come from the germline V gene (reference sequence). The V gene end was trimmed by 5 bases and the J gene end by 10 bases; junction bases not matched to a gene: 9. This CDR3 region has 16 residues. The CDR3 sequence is CASSTGTSGRRYEQFF. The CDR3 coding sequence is TGTGCCAGCAGCACCGGGACTAGCGGGAGGAGGTACGAGCAGTTCTTC.

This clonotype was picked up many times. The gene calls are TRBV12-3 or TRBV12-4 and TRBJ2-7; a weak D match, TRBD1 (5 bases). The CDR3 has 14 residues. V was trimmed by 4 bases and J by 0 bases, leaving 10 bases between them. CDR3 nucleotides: TGTGCCAGCAGTTCCGGACACCTCTCCTACGAGCAGTACTTC. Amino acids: CASSSGHLSYEQYF.

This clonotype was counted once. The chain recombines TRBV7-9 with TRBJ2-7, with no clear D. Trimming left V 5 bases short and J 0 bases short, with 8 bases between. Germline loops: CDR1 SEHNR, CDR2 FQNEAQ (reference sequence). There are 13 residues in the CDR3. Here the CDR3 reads CASSRMGSYEQYF. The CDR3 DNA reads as TGTGCCAGCAGCCGGATGGGCTCCTACGAGCAGTACTTC. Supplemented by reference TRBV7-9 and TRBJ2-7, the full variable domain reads DTGVSQNPRHKITKRGQNVTFRCDPISEHNRLYWYRQTLGQGPEFLTYFQNEAQLEKSRLLSDRFSAERPKGSFSTLEIQRTEQGDSAMYLCASSRMGSYEQYFGPGTRLTVT.